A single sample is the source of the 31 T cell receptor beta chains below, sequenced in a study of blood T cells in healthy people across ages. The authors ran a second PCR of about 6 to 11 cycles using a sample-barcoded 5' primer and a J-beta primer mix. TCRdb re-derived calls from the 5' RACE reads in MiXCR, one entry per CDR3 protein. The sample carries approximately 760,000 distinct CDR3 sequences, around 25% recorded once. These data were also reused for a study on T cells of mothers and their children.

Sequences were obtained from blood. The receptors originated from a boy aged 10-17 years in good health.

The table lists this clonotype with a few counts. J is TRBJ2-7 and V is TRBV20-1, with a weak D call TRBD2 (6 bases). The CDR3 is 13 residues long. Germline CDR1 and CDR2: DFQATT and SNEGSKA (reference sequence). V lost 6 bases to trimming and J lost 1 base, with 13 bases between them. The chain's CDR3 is CSAKAGASYEQYF. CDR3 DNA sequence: TGCAGTGCGAAAGCGGGTGCATCCTACGAGCAGTACTTC.

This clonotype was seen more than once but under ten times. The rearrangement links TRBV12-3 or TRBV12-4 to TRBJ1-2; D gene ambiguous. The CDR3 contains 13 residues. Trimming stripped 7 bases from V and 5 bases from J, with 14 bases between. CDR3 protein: CASTPEAGYGYTF. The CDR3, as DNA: TGTGCCAGCACCCCTGAGGCGGGGTATGGCTACACCTTC.

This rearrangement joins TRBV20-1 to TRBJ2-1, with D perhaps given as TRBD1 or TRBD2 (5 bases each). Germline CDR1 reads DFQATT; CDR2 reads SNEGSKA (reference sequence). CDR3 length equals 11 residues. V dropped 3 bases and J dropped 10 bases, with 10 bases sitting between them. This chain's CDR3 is CSARWGGEQFF. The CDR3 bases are TGCAGTGCTAGGTGGGGCGGGGAGCAGTTCTTC.

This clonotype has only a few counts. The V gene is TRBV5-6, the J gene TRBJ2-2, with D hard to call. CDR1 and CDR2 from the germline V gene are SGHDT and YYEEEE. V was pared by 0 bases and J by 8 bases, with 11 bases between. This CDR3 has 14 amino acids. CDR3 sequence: CASSLVPQAGELFF. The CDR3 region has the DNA TGTGCCAGCAGCTTGGTGCCCCAGGCGGGGGAGCTGTTTTTT.

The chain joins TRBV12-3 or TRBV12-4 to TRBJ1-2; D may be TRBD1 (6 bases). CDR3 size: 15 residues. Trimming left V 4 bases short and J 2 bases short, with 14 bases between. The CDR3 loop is CASSYLVGGNYGYTF. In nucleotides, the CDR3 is TGTGCCAGCAGTTACCTGGTAGGGGGGAACTATGGCTACACCTTC.

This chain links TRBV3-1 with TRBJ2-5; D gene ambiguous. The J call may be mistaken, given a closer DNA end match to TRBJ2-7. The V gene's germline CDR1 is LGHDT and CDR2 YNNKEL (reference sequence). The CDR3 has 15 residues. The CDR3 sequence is CASSQDLLKVYEQYF. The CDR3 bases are TGTGCCAGCAGCCAAGATCTACTAAAAGTGTACGAGCAGTACTTC.

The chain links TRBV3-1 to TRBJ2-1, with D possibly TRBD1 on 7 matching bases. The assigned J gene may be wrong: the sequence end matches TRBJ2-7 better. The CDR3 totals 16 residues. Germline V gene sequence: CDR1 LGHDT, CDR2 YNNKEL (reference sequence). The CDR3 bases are TGTGCCAGCAGCCAAGCACAGGAGGGGGCTCCTTACGAGCAGTACTTC. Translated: CASSQAQEGAPYEQYF.

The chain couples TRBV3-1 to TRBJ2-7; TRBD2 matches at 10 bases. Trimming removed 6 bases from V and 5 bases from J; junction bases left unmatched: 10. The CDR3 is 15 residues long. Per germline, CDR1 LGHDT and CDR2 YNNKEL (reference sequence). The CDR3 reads CASREQAGGLNEQYF. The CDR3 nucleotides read TGTGCCAGCAGGGAACAAGCGGGGGGGCTGAACGAGCAGTACTTC.

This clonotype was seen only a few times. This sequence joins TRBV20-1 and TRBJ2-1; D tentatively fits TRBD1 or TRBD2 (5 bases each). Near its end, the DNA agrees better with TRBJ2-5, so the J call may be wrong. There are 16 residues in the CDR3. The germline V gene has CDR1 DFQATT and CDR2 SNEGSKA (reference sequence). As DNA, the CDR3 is TGCAGTGCTAGCCCCGGGCTCGGGGACCTTCTGGAGACCCAGTACTTC. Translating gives CSASPGLGDLLETQYF.

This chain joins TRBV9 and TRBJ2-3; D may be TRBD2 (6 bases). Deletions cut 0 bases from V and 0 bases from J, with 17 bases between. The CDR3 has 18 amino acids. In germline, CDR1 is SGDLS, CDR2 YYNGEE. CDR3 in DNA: TGTGCCAGCAGCGTAGATGTCGCCGGAGGGATTAGCACAGATACGCAGTATTTT. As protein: CASSVDVAGGISTDTQYF.

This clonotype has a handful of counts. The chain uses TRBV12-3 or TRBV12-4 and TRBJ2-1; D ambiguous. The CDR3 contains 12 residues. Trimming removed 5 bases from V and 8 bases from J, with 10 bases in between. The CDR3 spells CASSQTRDEQFF. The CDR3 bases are TGTGCCAGCAGTCAAACAAGAGATGAGCAGTTCTTC.

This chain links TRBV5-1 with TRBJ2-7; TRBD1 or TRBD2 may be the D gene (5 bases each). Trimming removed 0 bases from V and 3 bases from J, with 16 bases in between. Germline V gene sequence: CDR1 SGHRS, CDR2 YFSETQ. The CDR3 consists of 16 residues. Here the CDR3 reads CASSLVVSGSGYEQYF. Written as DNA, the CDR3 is TGCGCCAGCAGCTTGGTAGTTTCAGGGAGTGGCTACGAGCAGTACTTC.

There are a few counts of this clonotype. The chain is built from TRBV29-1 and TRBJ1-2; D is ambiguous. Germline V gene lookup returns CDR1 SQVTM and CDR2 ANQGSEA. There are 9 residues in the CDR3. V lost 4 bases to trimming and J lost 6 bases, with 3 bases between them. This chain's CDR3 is CSVGNGYTF. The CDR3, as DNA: TGCAGCGTTGGTAATGGCTACACCTTC.

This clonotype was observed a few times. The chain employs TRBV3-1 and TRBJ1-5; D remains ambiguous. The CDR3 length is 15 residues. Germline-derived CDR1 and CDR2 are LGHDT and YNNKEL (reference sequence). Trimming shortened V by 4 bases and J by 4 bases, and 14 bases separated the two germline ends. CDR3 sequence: CASSPGVQRNQPQHF. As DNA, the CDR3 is TGTGCCAGCAGCCCCGGGGTCCAAAGGAATCAGCCCCAGCATTTT. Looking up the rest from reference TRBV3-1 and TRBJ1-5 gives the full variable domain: DTAVSQTPKYLVTQMGNDKSIKCEQNLGHDTMYWYKQDSKKFLKIMFSYNNKELIINETVPNRFSPKSPDKAHLNLHINSLELGDSAVYFCASSPGVQRNQPQHFGDGTRLSIL.

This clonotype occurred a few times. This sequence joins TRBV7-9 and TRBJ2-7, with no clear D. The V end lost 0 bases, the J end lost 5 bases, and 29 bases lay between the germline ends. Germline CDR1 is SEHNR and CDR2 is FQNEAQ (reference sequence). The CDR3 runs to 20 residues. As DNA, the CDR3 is TGTGCCAGCAGCTTAGCGAAATCCGACCTGGGTGGGGTTCCGTCCCACGAGCAGTACTTC. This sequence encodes CASSLAKSDLGGVPSHEQYF. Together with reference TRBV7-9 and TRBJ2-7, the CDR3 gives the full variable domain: DTGVSQNPRHKITKRGQNVTFRCDPISEHNRLYWYRQTLGQGPEFLTYFQNEAQLEKSRLLSDRFSAERPKGSFSTLEIQRTEQGDSAMYLCASSLAKSDLGGVPSHEQYFGPGTRLTVT.

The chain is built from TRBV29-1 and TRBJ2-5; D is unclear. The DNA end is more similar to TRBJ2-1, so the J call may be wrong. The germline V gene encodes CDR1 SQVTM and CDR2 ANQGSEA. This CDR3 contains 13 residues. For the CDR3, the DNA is TGCAGCGTTGGCGGAGTCCTTCTTGCGGAGCAGTTCTTC. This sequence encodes CSVGGVLLAEQFF.

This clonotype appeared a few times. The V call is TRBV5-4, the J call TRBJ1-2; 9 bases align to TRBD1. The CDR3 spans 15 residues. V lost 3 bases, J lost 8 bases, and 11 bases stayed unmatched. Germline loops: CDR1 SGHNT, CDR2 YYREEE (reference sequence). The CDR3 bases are TGTGCCAGCAGCTCCCCACCGGGACAGGGATTGGGCTACACCTTC. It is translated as CASSSPPGQGLGYTF.

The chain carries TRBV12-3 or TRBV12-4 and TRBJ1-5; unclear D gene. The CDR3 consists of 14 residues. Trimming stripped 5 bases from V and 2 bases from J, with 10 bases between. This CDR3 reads CASSPWEGNQPQHF. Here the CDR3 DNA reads TGTGCCAGCAGTCCCTGGGAGGGCAATCAGCCCCAGCATTTT.

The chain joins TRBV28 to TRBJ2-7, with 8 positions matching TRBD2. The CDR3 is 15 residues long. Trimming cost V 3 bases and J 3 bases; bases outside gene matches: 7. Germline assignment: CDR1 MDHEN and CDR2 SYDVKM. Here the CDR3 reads CASSLRTSSGYEQYF. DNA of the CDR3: TGTGCCAGCAGTTTGCGGACTAGCTCAGGCTACGAGCAGTACTTC.

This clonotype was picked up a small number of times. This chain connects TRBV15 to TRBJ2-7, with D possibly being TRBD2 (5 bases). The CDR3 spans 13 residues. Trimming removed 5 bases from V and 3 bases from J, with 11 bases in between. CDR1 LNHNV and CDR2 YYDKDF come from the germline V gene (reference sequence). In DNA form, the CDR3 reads TGTGCCACCAGCGAGAGTGAGGGCTACGAGCAGTACTTC. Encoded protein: CATSESEGYEQYF.

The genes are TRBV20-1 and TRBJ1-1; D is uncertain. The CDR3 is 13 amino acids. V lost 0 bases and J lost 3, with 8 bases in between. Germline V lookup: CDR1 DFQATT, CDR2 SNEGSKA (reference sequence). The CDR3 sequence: CSARDLGYTEAFF. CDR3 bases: TGCAGTGCTAGAGATCTGGGGTACACTGAAGCTTTCTTT.

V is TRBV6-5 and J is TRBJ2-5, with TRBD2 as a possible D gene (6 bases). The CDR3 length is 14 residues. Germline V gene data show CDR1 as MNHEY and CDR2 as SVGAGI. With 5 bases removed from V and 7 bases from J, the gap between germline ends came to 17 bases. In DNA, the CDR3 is TGTGCCAGCAGTCGGGCGGGGCCCCTGGGGACCCAGTACTTC. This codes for CASSRAGPLGTQYF.

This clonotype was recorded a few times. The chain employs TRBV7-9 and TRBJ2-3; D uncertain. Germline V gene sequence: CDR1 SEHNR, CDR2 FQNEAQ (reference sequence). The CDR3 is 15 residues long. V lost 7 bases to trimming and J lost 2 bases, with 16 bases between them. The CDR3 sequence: CASTLGWATTDTQYF. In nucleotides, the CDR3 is TGTGCCAGCACCCTGGGGTGGGCAACCACAGATACGCAGTATTTT.

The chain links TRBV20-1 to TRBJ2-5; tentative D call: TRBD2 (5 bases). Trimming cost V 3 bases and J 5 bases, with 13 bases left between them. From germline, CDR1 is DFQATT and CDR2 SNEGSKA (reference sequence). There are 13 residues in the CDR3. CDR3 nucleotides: TGCAGTGCTAGTCCCTCGTCGGGGGAGACCCAGTACTTC. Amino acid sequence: CSASPSSGETQYF.

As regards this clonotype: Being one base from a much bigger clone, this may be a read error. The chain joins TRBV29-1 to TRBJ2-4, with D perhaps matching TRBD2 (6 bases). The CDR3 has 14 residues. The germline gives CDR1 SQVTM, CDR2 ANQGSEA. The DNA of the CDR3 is TGCAGCGTTGAGAGGTTACTAGCCAAAAACATTCAGAACTTC. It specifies CSVERLLAKNIQNF.

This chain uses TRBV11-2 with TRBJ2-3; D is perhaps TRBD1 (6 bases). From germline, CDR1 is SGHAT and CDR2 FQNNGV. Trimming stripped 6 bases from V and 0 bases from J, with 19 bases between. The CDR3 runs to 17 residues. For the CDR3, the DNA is TGTGCCAGCAGAATACACTCAGGGGATTTTAGCACAGATACGCAGTATTTT. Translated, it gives CASRIHSGDFSTDTQYF.

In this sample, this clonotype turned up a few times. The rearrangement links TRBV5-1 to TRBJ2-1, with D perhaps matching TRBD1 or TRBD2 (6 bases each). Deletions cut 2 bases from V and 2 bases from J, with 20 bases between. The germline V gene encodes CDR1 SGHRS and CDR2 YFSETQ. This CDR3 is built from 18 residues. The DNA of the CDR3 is TGCGCCAGCAGCTTTGGGGGGACCCTGGGGGGCCCCTACAATGAGCAGTTCTTC. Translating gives CASSFGGTLGGPYNEQFF.

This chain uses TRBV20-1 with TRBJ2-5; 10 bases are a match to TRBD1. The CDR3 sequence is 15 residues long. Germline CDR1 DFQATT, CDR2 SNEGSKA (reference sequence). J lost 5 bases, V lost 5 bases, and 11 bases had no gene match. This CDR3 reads CSAAPGTGVMETQYF. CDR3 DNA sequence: TGCAGTGCTGCCCCCGGGACAGGGGTTATGGAGACCCAGTACTTC.

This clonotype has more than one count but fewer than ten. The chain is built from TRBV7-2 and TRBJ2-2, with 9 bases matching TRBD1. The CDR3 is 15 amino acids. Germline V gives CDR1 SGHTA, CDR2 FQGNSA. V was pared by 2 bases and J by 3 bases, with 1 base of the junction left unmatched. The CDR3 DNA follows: TGTGCCAGCAGCTTAACAGGGGGCGACACCGGGGAGCTGTTTTTT. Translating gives CASSLTGGDTGELFF.

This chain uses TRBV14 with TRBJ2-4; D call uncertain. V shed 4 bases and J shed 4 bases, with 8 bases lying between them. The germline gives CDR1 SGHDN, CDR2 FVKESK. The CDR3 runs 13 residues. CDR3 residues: CASSLDLKNIQYF. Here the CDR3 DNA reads TGTGCCAGCAGCCTAGATTTAAAAAACATTCAGTACTTC.

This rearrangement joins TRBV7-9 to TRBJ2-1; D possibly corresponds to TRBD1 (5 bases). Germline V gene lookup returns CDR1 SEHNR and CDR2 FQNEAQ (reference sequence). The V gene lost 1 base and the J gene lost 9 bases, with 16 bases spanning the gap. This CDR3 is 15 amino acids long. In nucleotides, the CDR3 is TGTGCCAGCAGCTTAGTAGGGGAAGGAACGGTTGAGCAGTTCTTC. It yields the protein CASSLVGEGTVEQFF.